A selection of T cell receptor beta chains follows, all from one sample in a study of Ad26.COV2.S vaccination and SARS-CoV-2 variants. Generated by immunoSEQ multiplex PCR, the TCRdb table keeps only in-frame clones and is missing some. The sample contains about 400,000 clones, around 87% of which appear only once. Specimen: peripheral blood, collected in a trial of Ad26.COV2.S vaccine versus placebo. The receptors come from a person aged 18-65 years who received the Ad26.COV2.S COVID-19 vaccine or a placebo. The CDR3 runs from the conserved cysteine through the conserved F or W. The order of the fields is clone size, J gene, D gene, V gene, CDR3 DNA, CDR3 protein. The D gene is left open where the match is weak. Only some rows state a clone size, as once, few, many or a class for expanded clones.

.,TRBJ1-6,TRBD1,TRBV2,TGTGCCAGCAGTGGCGTAGGGGGCGCGGGTAATTCACCCCTCCACTTT,CASSGVGGAGNSPLHF
.,TRBJ2-1,.,TRBV30,TGTGCCTGGAGTTCCACCGGGGGCAATGAGCAGTTCTTC,CAWSSTGGNEQFF
once,TRBJ2-1,TRBD2,TRBV30,TGTGCCTGGTGCGGGGGAGGAAGCTCCTACAATGAGCAGTTCTTC,CAWCGGGSSYNEQFF
few,TRBJ2-7,.,TRBV6-2/TRBV6-3,TGTGCCAGCAGCGCCCGGGTAACCTACGAGCAGTACTTC,CASSARVTYEQYF
.,TRBJ2-7,.,TRBV7-9,TGTGCCAGCAGCTTAGGGGTAGGCACAGCCTACGAGCAGTACTTC,CASSLGVGTAYEQYF
.,TRBJ2-7,.,TRBV6-2/TRBV6-3,TGTGCCAGCAGTTACCCTCAGGGTTCTAGCGAGCAGTACTTC,CASSYPQGSSEQYF
.,TRBJ2-1,.,TRBV7-3,TGTGCCAGCAGCTTAAATAATGGGGGTGAGCAGTTCTTC,CASSLNNGGEQFF
.,TRBJ2-5,TRBD1,TRBV11-3,TGTGCCAGCAGCAAGGGACAGGGAGGCGAGACCCAGTACTTC,CASSKGQGGETQYF
.,TRBJ1-5,.,TRBV4-1,TGCGCCAGCAGCCACCAGGGATGGGATCAGCCCCAGCATTTT,CASSHQGWDQPQHF
.,TRBJ1-4,.,TRBV7-2,TGTGCCAGCAGCTTAACTGGGGCGAATGAAAAACTGTTTTTT,CASSLTGANEKLFF
.,TRBJ2-5,.,TRBV15,TGTGCCACCAGCAGAGTGTTCGGTGGCAACCAAGAGACCCAGTACTTC,CATSRVFGGNQETQYF
.,TRBJ2-4,.,TRBV28,TGTGCCAGCAGTTCCCACTCGGTCAAAAACATTCAGTACTTC,CASSSHSVKNIQYF
.,TRBJ2-5,.,TRBV4-1,TGCGCCAGCAGCCAAGGTTTAGGGGAGACCCAGTACTTC,CASSQGLGETQYF
.,TRBJ2-1,.,TRBV6-2/TRBV6-3,TGTGCCAGCAGTCGAAGGGGACACTTCTACAATGAGCAGTTCTTC,CASSRRGHFYNEQFF
.,TRBJ1-1,TRBD1,TRBV5-4,TGTGCCAGCAGCTCTCTCGGACAGGCGACTGAAGCTTTCTTT,CASSSLGQATEAFF
.,TRBJ2-3,.,TRBV6-6,TGTGCCAGCAGTTCCTTCCGGGCAATCACAGATACGCAGTATTTT,CASSSFRAITDTQYF
once,TRBJ2-7,.,TRBV7-2,TGTGCCAGCAGTTTCGACAGAGGGTCCTACGAGCAGTACTTC,CASSFDRGSYEQYF
.,TRBJ2-2,TRBD1,TRBV5-6,TGTGCCAGCCACGGGACAGGGGAGGCCGGGGAGCTGTTTTTT,CASHGTGEAGELFF
.,TRBJ2-3,TRBD1,TRBV12-5,TGTGCTAGTGCCTTACAGGGGCACCTAGATACGCAGTATTTT,CASALQGHLDTQYF
.,TRBJ1-1,.,TRBV4-3,TGCGCCAGCAGCCAAGATAGGGCAGCTGAAGCTTTCTTT,CASSQDRAAEAFF
.,TRBJ2-5,.,TRBV9,TGTGCCAGCAGCGGCCGTGGGACAAAACTAGAGACCCAGTACTTC,CASSGRGTKLETQYF
few,TRBJ1-2,.,TRBV15,TGTGCCACCAGCAGAGAGGGGGCATGGGGCTATGGCTACACCTTC,CATSREGAWGYGYTF
.,TRBJ2-7,.,TRBV5-4,TGTGCCAGCAGCTTGGAGGCGGGGAAGTACGAGCAGTACTTC,CASSLEAGKYEQYF
.,TRBJ2-1,TRBD2,TRBV11-2,TGTGCCAGCAGCCAAATAGCGGGGGGGGCTACAGGAGAGCAGTTCTTC,CASSQIAGGATGEQFF
.,TRBJ2-1,TRBD1,TRBV4-2,TGTGCCAGCAGCCCCGGGACAGGGGACAATGAGCAGTTCTTC,CASSPGTGDNEQFF
.,TRBJ2-7,.,TRBV6-6,TGTGCCAGCAGAGGGGACATGCTGGCCTACGAGCAGTACTTC,CASRGDMLAYEQYF
.,TRBJ1-4,.,TRBV4-3,TGCGCCAGCAGCCAAGTCTCGGTTGTCGGGTCGAATGAAAAACTGTTTTTT,CASSQVSVVGSNEKLFF
.,TRBJ1-2,.,TRBV6-1,TGTGCCAGCAGTGAAGCGTGGAGGGACGAGCGCTATGGCTACACCTTC,CASSEAWRDERYGYTF
.,TRBJ1-4,.,TRBV11-2,TGTGCCAGCGGCGCTAGGACTAATGAAAAACTGTTTTTT,CASGARTNEKLFF
once,TRBJ1-2,TRBD1,TRBV28,TGTGCCACCGACAGGGGGCGTTTAGGTGGCTACACCTTC,CATDRGRLGGYTF
.,TRBJ1-2,TRBD1,TRBV5-4,TGTGCCAGCAGCTTGAGGAAGACAGGGAACTATGGCTACACCTTC,CASSLRKTGNYGYTF
.,TRBJ2-3,.,TRBV29-1,TGCAGCGTTGAGATGGGGAAGGATACGCAGTATTTT,CSVEMGKDTQYF
.,TRBJ1-1,TRBD1,TRBV7-9,TGTGCCAGCAGAACCACCAGGGCAGGGGGTAAGAACACTGAAGCTTTCTTT,CASRTTRAGGKNTEAFF
.,TRBJ2-3,TRBD1,TRBV12-3/TRBV12-4,TGTGCCAGCAGTTTTGACAGGGAGGATACGCAGTATTTT,CASSFDREDTQYF
.,TRBJ2-7,.,TRBV5-1,TGCGCCAGCAGCTTGGCAGGCCGGGGTTCCTACGAGCAGTACTTC,CASSLAGRGSYEQYF
.,TRBJ2-1,TRBD1,TRBV7-2,TGTGCCAGCAGCTCCGGACAGGGGTTCAATGAGCAGTTCTTC,CASSSGQGFNEQFF
.,TRBJ2-7,TRBD1,TRBV27,TGTGCCAGCAGTTTAACCGGGACAGGGTACGAGCAGTACTTC,CASSLTGTGYEQYF
.,TRBJ2-1,.,TRBV5-1,TGCGCCAGCAGCTTGCGGTCTACCCCTAGCTCCTACAATGAGCAGTTCTTC,CASSLRSTPSSYNEQFF
.,TRBJ2-1,TRBD1,TRBV5-1,TGCGCCAGCAGCTACACGGGACAGGGAACCTACAATGAGCAGTTCTTC,CASSYTGQGTYNEQFF
once,TRBJ2-3,.,TRBV7-3,TGTGCCAGCAGCTTAACGACAAGGGATACGCAGTATTTT,CASSLTTRDTQYF
.,TRBJ1-2,.,TRBV9,TGTGCCAGCAGCGTAGAGGGTAGGCATGGCTACACCTTC,CASSVEGRHGYTF
.,TRBJ1-2,.,TRBV30,TGTGCCTGGAGCACCTGGGACACTCGAGGCTACACCTTC,CAWSTWDTRGYTF
.,TRBJ2-7,.,TRBV5-1,TGCGCCAGCAGCTTGGTTCCGGGGCCTTACGAGCAGTACTTC,CASSLVPGPYEQYF
.,TRBJ2-7,.,TRBV11-2,TGTGCCAGCAGCTTGCACAGCTACGAGCAGTACTTC,CASSLHSYEQYF
.,TRBJ2-3,.,TRBV11-3,TGTGCCAGCAGCTTACGGCCGTTAGCTTCAGATACGCAGTATTTT,CASSLRPLASDTQYF
.,TRBJ1-2,.,TRBV4-3,TGCGCCAGCAGCCAAGATTGGGGGCGGGCAACCTATGGCTACACCTTC,CASSQDWGRATYGYTF
.,TRBJ2-6,TRBD1,TRBV2,TGTGCCAGCGGACCGGGACAGGGGTCCGGTGGGGCCAACGTCCTGACTTTC,CASGPGQGSGGANVLTF
.,TRBJ2-5,TRBD2,TRBV5-1,TGCGCCAGCAGCGTGGGACTAGCGGGGGGGCTGACCCAGTACTTC,CASSVGLAGGLTQYF
.,TRBJ1-2,.,TRBV10-1,TGCGCCAGCAGTGAGTCGGGCAGTAGCTACACCTTC,CASSESGSSYTF